A selection of T cell receptor beta chains follows, all from one sample in a study of CD8+ T cells in alopecia areata. Sequencing used immunoSEQ multiplex PCR; TCRdb keeps in-frame clones, though not all of them. This sample has 95,000 to 110,000 clones; approximately 52% occur once, and the top ten carry around 8.8%. What was sequenced was CD4+ T cells sorted from blood. The receptors come from a human donor in good health. Both conserved end residues are part of each CDR3. D genes are given only for firm matches. Only some rows state a clone size, as once, few, many or a class for expanded clones.

TRBV7-6	TRBJ1-4	NA	TRBD1	CASSIGTAKNEKLFF	TGTGCCAGCAGCATCGGGACAGCAAAAAATGAAAAACTGTTTTTT
TRBV7-2	TRBJ2-7	few	TRBD2	CASSFGPGRVYEQYF	TGTGCCAGCAGCTTTGGGCCAGGGAGGGTCTACGAGCAGTACTTC
TRBV29-1	TRBJ2-5	NA	NA	CSVTSYQETQYF	TGCAGCGTGACTAGTTACCAAGAGACCCAGTACTTC
TRBV7-2	TRBJ1-1	few	TRBD1	CASSLAGGRGYYTEAFF	TGTGCCAGCAGCTTAGCGGGGGGCAGGGGGTATTACACTGAAGCTTTCTTT
TRBV1	TRBJ2-6	NA	NA	CTSSQTHFPEAGGALGANVLTF	TGCACCAGCAGCCAAACACATTTCCCCGAGGCGGGGGGGGCCCTTGGGGCCAACGTCCTGACTTTC
TRBV2	TRBJ1-3	NA	NA	CASSRALSGNTIYF	TGTGCCAGCAGTCGGGCCCTCTCTGGAAACACCATATATTTT
TRBV7-2	TRBJ1-3	few	NA	CASSRMTVAGNTIYF	TGTGCCAGCAGCCGAATGACAGTCGCAGGAAACACCATATATTTT
TRBV7-3	TRBJ2-7	NA	TRBD2	CASSLGGGPSEQYF	TGTGCCAGCAGCTTAGGCGGGGGGCCCTCCGAGCAGTACTTC
TRBV28	TRBJ1-6	few	NA	CASSFVQRVPYNSPLHF	TGTGCCAGCAGTTTCGTGCAGAGGGTCCCCTATAATTCACCCCTCCACTTT
TRBV9	TRBJ1-2	NA	NA	CASSVKTDAYGYTF	TGTGCCAGCAGCGTTAAGACAGATGCCTATGGCTACACCTTC
TRBV11-2	TRBJ2-7	NA	NA	CASSLDMGGLAFYF	TGTGCCAGCAGCTTAGATATGGGGGGGCTTGCCTTTTACTTC
TRBV27	TRBJ2-1	NA	NA	CASREAAYNEQFF	TGTGCCAGCAGGGAGGCAGCCTACAATGAGCAGTTCTTC
TRBV19	TRBJ1-2	NA	TRBD1	CASSTTTGGAGYGYTF	TGTGCCAGTAGTACCACAACAGGGGGTGCGGGCTATGGCTACACCTTC
TRBV5-1	TRBJ1-2	NA	NA	CASSLDRVSYGYTF	TGCGCCAGCAGCTTGGACAGGGTTTCCTATGGCTACACCTTC
TRBV2	TRBJ2-2	NA	TRBD1	CASSRLDRGSYTGELFF	TGTGCCAGCAGCCGACTGGACAGGGGGTCGTACACCGGGGAGCTGTTTTTT
TRBV9	TRBJ2-3	NA	NA	CASSSLPDTQYF	TGTGCCAGCAGCTCCCTTCCAGATACGCAGTATTTT
TRBV5-4	TRBJ2-1	NA	NA	CASSPDSPSYNEQFF	TGTGCCAGCAGCCCGGACTCGCCATCCTACAATGAGCAGTTCTTC
TRBV7-2	TRBJ2-3	NA	NA	CASSFGPGTQYF	TGTGCCAGCAGCTTCGGTCCTGGTACGCAGTATTTT
TRBV5-1	TRBJ2-2	NA	NA	CASRWEANTGELFF	TGCGCCAGCAGGTGGGAGGCGAACACCGGGGAGCTGTTTTTT
TRBV2	TRBJ2-1	once	TRBD1	CASTQGQGSEQFF	TGTGCCAGCACTCAAGGACAGGGAAGCGAGCAGTTCTTC
TRBV10-3	TRBJ1-2	NA	TRBD1	CAISDINSGQGAGGYTF	TGTGCCATCAGTGATATTAATTCGGGACAGGGGGCTGGAGGCTACACCTTC
TRBV30	TRBJ2-6	few	NA	CAWRGMVANVLTF	TGTGCCTGGAGGGGCATGGTGGCCAACGTCCTGACTTTC
TRBV30	TRBJ2-4	NA	NA	CAWMAGLGIQYF	TGTGCCTGGATGGCAGGGCTTGGCATTCAGTACTTC
TRBV29-1	TRBJ1-2	NA	NA	CSVEDQGGGYTF	TGCAGCGTTGAAGACCAGGGCGGCGGCTACACCTTC
TRBV7-2	TRBJ1-6	few	NA	CASSSSRGNSPLHF	TGTGCCAGCAGCTCGAGTCGGGGTAATTCACCCCTCCACTTT
TRBV4-1	TRBJ2-3	few	NA	CARRAKNRLAVPTDTQYF	TGCGCCAGGAGGGCCAAGAACCGTTTAGCGGTACCCACAGATACGCAGTATTTT
TRBV7-9	TRBJ1-1	NA	NA	CASSPSTGTRAFF	TGTGCCAGCAGCCCAAGCACCGGGACGAGGGCTTTCTTT
TRBV7-9	TRBJ2-2	few	NA	CASRSPGHPNTGELFF	TGTGCCAGCAGGAGCCCAGGGCACCCGAACACCGGGGAGCTGTTTTTT
TRBV15	TRBJ2-5	NA	NA	CATSRGALVQETQYF	TGTGCCACCAGCAGAGGGGCGCTGGTACAAGAGACCCAGTACTTC
TRBV4-3	TRBJ2-6	NA	NA	CASSQDTGYSPGANVLTF	TGCGCCAGCAGCCAAGATACAGGTTACTCCCCTGGGGCCAACGTCCTGACTTTC
TRBV6-1	TRBJ1-1	NA	NA	CASSDGTEAFF	TGTGCCAGCAGTGACGGAACTGAAGCTTTCTTT